This is a list of T cell receptor beta chains from one sample in a study of blood T cell repertoires in COVID-19. The table came from immunoSEQ multiplex PCR; TCRdb's copy has only in-frame clones and leaves some out. Of some 250,000 clones listed, 65% to 85% are singletons. The sample taken for sequencing was peripheral blood. Source of these receptors: a man in his forties or fifties with active or convalescent COVID-19. CDR3s include the opening cysteine and the closing phenylalanine or tryptophan. Fields, in order: clone size, V gene, D gene, J gene, CDR3 DNA, CDR3 protein. D genes are given only for firm matches. Where a row states a size, it is once, few, many or the class of an expanded clone; other rows omit it.

abundance: few; v_gene: TRBV30; d_gene: -; j_gene: TRBJ1-5; CDR3nt: TGTGCCTGGAGTCCGCAATACGGGCCCCAGCATTTT; CDR3aa: CAWSPQYGPQHF
abundance: -; v_gene: TRBV4-1; d_gene: -; j_gene: TRBJ2-5; CDR3nt: TGCGCCAGCAGCCAAGAAGGGGTTGGGCTAACCCAAGAGACCCAGTACTTC; CDR3aa: CASSQEGVGLTQETQYF
abundance: -; v_gene: TRBV2; d_gene: -; j_gene: TRBJ2-7; CDR3nt: TGTGCCAGCAGAGCCGGGACATCTACCCCTTCCTACGAGCAGTACTTC; CDR3aa: CASRAGTSTPSYEQYF
abundance: -; v_gene: TRBV5-4; d_gene: TRBD1; j_gene: TRBJ1-1; CDR3nt: TGTGCCAGCAGCTCCAATTCGGGACAGGGTACTGAAGCTTTCTTT; CDR3aa: CASSSNSGQGTEAFF
abundance: -; v_gene: TRBV30; d_gene: TRBD1; j_gene: TRBJ1-4; CDR3nt: TGTGCCTGGAGTGTAAAGACAGGGAATGAAAAACTGTTTTTT; CDR3aa: CAWSVKTGNEKLFF
abundance: few; v_gene: TRBV30; d_gene: -; j_gene: TRBJ1-5; CDR3nt: TGTGCCTGGAGTGTACAGGTAGATCAGCCCCAGCATTTT; CDR3aa: CAWSVQVDQPQHF
abundance: -; v_gene: TRBV29-1; d_gene: -; j_gene: TRBJ1-1; CDR3nt: TGCAGCGTCCGCCAGGGGTTTCGAGACACTGAAGCTTTCTTT; CDR3aa: CSVRQGFRDTEAFF
abundance: -; v_gene: TRBV5-6; d_gene: -; j_gene: TRBJ2-1; CDR3nt: TGTGCCAGCAGTTCCACCTACAATGAGCAGTTCTTC; CDR3aa: CASSSTYNEQFF
abundance: -; v_gene: TRBV19; d_gene: TRBD2; j_gene: TRBJ2-1; CDR3nt: TGTGCCAGTAGTCCATACCCTCTTTCGGGTCAGCGGGGGAACAATGAGCAGTTCTTC; CDR3aa: CASSPYPLSGQRGNNEQFF
abundance: -; v_gene: TRBV7-7; d_gene: -; j_gene: TRBJ2-1; CDR3nt: TGTGCCAGCAGCGTCGGGGTAGGGCGTGAGCAGTTCTTC; CDR3aa: CASSVGVGREQFF
abundance: -; v_gene: TRBV3-1/TRBV3-2; d_gene: TRBD1; j_gene: TRBJ2-3; CDR3nt: TGTGCCAGCAGTCTAACAGGGGTCGGTGATACGCAGTATTTT; CDR3aa: CASSLTGVGDTQYF
abundance: -; v_gene: TRBV28; d_gene: TRBD1; j_gene: TRBJ2-7; CDR3nt: TGTGCCAGCAACCTGGGACAGGGAAATCACTACGAGCAGTACTTC; CDR3aa: CASNLGQGNHYEQYF
abundance: -; v_gene: TRBV9; d_gene: TRBD2; j_gene: TRBJ2-1; CDR3nt: TGTGCCAGCAGCCTGGGGACTAGCGGGGGGAATGAGCAGTTCTTC; CDR3aa: CASSLGTSGGNEQFF
abundance: -; v_gene: TRBV3-1/TRBV3-2; d_gene: TRBD1; j_gene: TRBJ2-1; CDR3nt: TGTGCCAGCAGCCAAGTTAGGGGACAGGGAACCCTCTTC; CDR3aa: CASSQVRGQGTLF
abundance: -; v_gene: TRBV7-3; d_gene: TRBD2; j_gene: TRBJ2-1; CDR3nt: TGTGCCAGCAGCTTAAGCCTAGCGGGGGGCGGAGAGCAGTTCTTC; CDR3aa: CASSLSLAGGGEQFF
abundance: -; v_gene: TRBV5-1; d_gene: -; j_gene: TRBJ2-3; CDR3nt: TGCGCCAGCAGCTGGGGGGATAGCACAGATACGCAGTATTTT; CDR3aa: CASSWGDSTDTQYF
abundance: -; v_gene: TRBV3-1/TRBV3-2; d_gene: TRBD2; j_gene: TRBJ2-4; CDR3nt: TGTGCCAGCAGCCAAGTTAGCGGGGGAGGCAAAAACATTCAGTACTTC; CDR3aa: CASSQVSGGGKNIQYF
abundance: -; v_gene: TRBV7-3; d_gene: -; j_gene: TRBJ2-3; CDR3nt: TGTGCCAGCAGCTTAACTCATCAGGGCGATACGCAGTATTTT; CDR3aa: CASSLTHQGDTQYF
abundance: -; v_gene: TRBV7-8; d_gene: TRBD1; j_gene: TRBJ2-2; CDR3nt: TGTGCCAGCAGCTATTCCGGGACAGGGATCACCGGGGAGCTGTTTTTT; CDR3aa: CASSYSGTGITGELFF
abundance: -; v_gene: TRBV18; d_gene: TRBD1; j_gene: TRBJ1-2; CDR3nt: TGTGCCAGCTCACCGGAGACAGGGGGCGGTAACTATGGCTACACCTTC; CDR3aa: CASSPETGGGNYGYTF
abundance: -; v_gene: TRBV6-6; d_gene: TRBD1; j_gene: TRBJ1-5; CDR3nt: TGTGCCAGCAGTGGGACAGGGGGTCGTCAGCCCCAGCATTTT; CDR3aa: CASSGTGGRQPQHF
abundance: -; v_gene: TRBV10-3; d_gene: TRBD2; j_gene: TRBJ2-3; CDR3nt: TGTGCCACCCTAAGCGGGGAGACCCATACGCAGTATTTT; CDR3aa: CATLSGETHTQYF
abundance: few; v_gene: TRBV5-1; d_gene: -; j_gene: TRBJ2-2; CDR3nt: TGCGCCAGCAGCTTTTCGGGGTCCGGGGAGCTGTTTTTT; CDR3aa: CASSFSGSGELFF
abundance: -; v_gene: TRBV5-4; d_gene: -; j_gene: TRBJ1-1; CDR3nt: TGTGCCAGCAGCTTGGCGGGGGGCCTTATTGAAGCTTTCTTT; CDR3aa: CASSLAGGLIEAFF
abundance: -; v_gene: TRBV29-1; d_gene: TRBD1; j_gene: TRBJ1-2; CDR3nt: TGCAGCGCCGGACAGGGGGTATATGGCTACACCTTC; CDR3aa: CSAGQGVYGYTF